A single sample is the source of the 24 T cell receptor beta chains below, sequenced in a study of spatial heterogeneity in lung cancer. Time point in this sample: sample taken at primary tumor resection. TCRdb processed the 5' RACE reads anew with MiXCR; each CDR3 protein has one entry. Of approximately 66,000 distinct CDR3 sequences listed, 6.3% are singletons. The source material was PBMCs, sampled at surgery. These receptors were collected from a female donor with early-stage non-small cell lung cancer.

This clonotype was observed a few times. V and J are TRBV20-1 and TRBJ2-5; 10 bases fit TRBD2. The junction had 8 bases not matched to a gene; V was cut back by 0 bases and J by 7 bases. The CDR3 has 15 amino acids. CDR1 is DFQATT and CDR2 is SNEGSKA in the germline V gene (reference sequence). This CDR3 reads CSARDQSGGARTQYF. As DNA, the CDR3 is TGCAGTGCTAGAGATCAGAGCGGGGGGGCCAGGACCCAGTACTTC.

This clonotype was seen more than once but under ten times. The DNA for the CDR3 is TGTGCCAGCAGCGCCTTAGCGGGAGGGAACAATGAGCAGTTCTTC. This codes for CASSALAGGNNEQFF. The rearrangement uses TRBV7-4 and TRBJ2-1; 11 nucleotides align to TRBD2. V was clipped by 5 bases and J by 5 bases; unmatched bases: 5. The germline V gene encodes CDR1 SGHVT and CDR2 SQSDAQ. CDR3 length: 15 residues.

This clonotype occurred a few times. This chain connects TRBV5-1 to TRBJ2-5; the match to TRBD2 covers 7 bases. This CDR3 comprises 13 residues. The germline gives CDR1 SGHRS, CDR2 YFSETQ. The V gene end was trimmed by 5 bases and the J gene end by 4 bases; junction bases not matched to a gene: 5. The CDR3 is CASSSAGIETQYF. DNA for the CDR3: TGCGCCAGCAGTTCAGCGGGGATAGAGACCCAGTACTTC.

Ten or more counts support this clonotype. This chain connects TRBV7-2 to TRBJ2-5; D gene unclear. The germline V gene encodes CDR1 SGHTA and CDR2 FQGNSA. Trimming stripped 2 bases from V and 2 bases from J, with 9 bases between. This CDR3 region has 14 residues. The CDR3 nucleotides read TGTGCCAGCAGCTTACAACAGAAACAAGAGACCCAGTACTTC. This gives the protein CASSLQQKQETQYF.

This clonotype was seen many times. The rearrangement joins TRBV12-3 or TRBV12-4 to TRBJ1-4, with D unclear. This CDR3 region has 17 residues. The ends were cut back, 2 bases at V and 0 bases at J, with 13 bases in the middle. The CDR3 DNA reads as TGTGCCAGCAGTTTATCTTCAGGAGCTGCAACTAATGAAAAACTGTTTTTT. Residues: CASSLSSGAATNEKLFF.

This clonotype was observed many times. CDR3: CASSLVISGRTQYF. As DNA, the CDR3 is TGTGCCAGCAGCTTGGTAATTAGCGGGAGGACCCAGTACTTC. The chain carries TRBV7-2 and TRBJ2-5; TRBD2 aligns across 9 bases. Germline values: CDR1 SGHTA, CDR2 FQGNSA. With 3 bases clipped from V and 7 bases from J, the junction kept 6 bases outside the gene matches. The length of the CDR3 is 14 residues.

This clonotype has just a few counts. The genes are TRBV29-1 and TRBJ1-2; D unclear. Trimming shortened V by 1 base and J by 4 bases, and 7 bases separated the two germline ends. Germline V CDR1 and CDR2: SQVTM, ANQGSEA. CDR3 length: 12 amino acids. The CDR3 DNA reads as TGCAGCGTTGAAGGGCCAGGCTATGGCTACACCTTC. This gives the protein CSVEGPGYGYTF.

On this clonotype itself: One junction end disagrees with the germline gene, perhaps due to a read error. The CDR3 loop reads CASSRGRANGKLFF. The CDR3 DNA reads as TGTGCCAGCAGTCGCGGGAGGGCTAATGGAAAACTGTTTTTT. The chain uses TRBV6-5 and TRBJ1-4, with no clear D. CDR1 and CDR2 from the germline V gene are MNHEY and SVGAGI. The CDR3 contains 14 residues.

This clonotype was seen many times. The rearrangement uses TRBV20-1 and TRBJ1-1; TRBD1 might be the D (5 bases). Germline CDR1 reads DFQATT; CDR2 reads SNEGSKA (reference sequence). V was cut by 6 bases and J by 0 bases, with 26 bases left in between. This CDR3 spans 18 amino acids. The CDR3 bases are TGCAGTGCCAAACCTTCCGGGGGATTCGACGGCTTGAACACTGAAGCTTTCTTT. This encodes CSAKPSGGFDGLNTEAFF.

CDR3 amino acids: CASSQARDRLSSYNEQFF. DNA of the CDR3: TGTGCCAGCAGCCAGGCCCGGGACAGGCTAAGCTCCTACAATGAGCAGTTCTTC. J is TRBJ2-1 and V is TRBV14; 8 nucleotides match TRBD1. CDR3 length: 18 amino acids. Losses at the gene ends were 3 bases for V and 0 bases for J; bases not matched to a gene: 10. The germline V gene encodes CDR1 SGHDN and CDR2 FVKESK.

Notes on this clonotype: A much larger clone lies one base from this, so it may be a read error. V is TRBV6-1 and J is TRBJ1-5, with a possible D match to TRBD1 (6 bases). The CDR3 is 15 residues long. The germline gives CDR1 MNHNS, CDR2 SASEGT. The CDR3 sequence: CASSDWQGHNQPRHF. The CDR3 DNA reads as TGTGCCAGCAGTGATTGGCAGGGACACAATCAGCCCCGGCATTTT.

This clonotype came up a few times. V is TRBV6-1 and J is TRBJ2-1; TRBD2 agrees at 12 bases. The ends lost 10 bases at V and 4 bases at J; junction bases unmatched: 8. From germline, CDR1 is MNHNS and CDR2 SASEGT. The CDR3 loop spans 15 amino acids. DNA for the CDR3: TGTGCCACATCCTCCGGGACTAGCGGGTACAATGAGCAGTTCTTC. It yields the protein CATSSGTSGYNEQFF.

This clonotype was seen only a few times. V and J are TRBV12-3 or TRBV12-4 and TRBJ1-4; 7 bases are shared with TRBD1. J lost 3 bases, V lost 6 bases, and 7 bases had no gene match. The CDR3 sequence is 15 residues long. For the CDR3, the DNA is TGTGCCAGCAGACCCAGGGGGGCGGCTAATGAAAAACTGTTTTTT. Protein: CASRPRGAANEKLFF.

This clonotype was counted many times. V and J are TRBV24-1 and TRBJ2-2; 8 bases agree with TRBD2. V trimming: 1 base; J trimming: 6 bases; junction bases outside the gene matches: 3. The CDR3 sequence is 15 residues long. Germline V gene data show CDR1 as KGHDR and CDR2 as SFDVKD. CDR3 coding DNA: TGTGCCACCAGTGATTTAGCGGGGGAGGCCGGGGAGCTGTTTTTT. It yields the protein CATSDLAGEAGELFF.

There are many counts of this clonotype. The chain links TRBV7-2 to TRBJ2-2; D possibly matches TRBD1 or TRBD2 (5 bases each). From germline, CDR1 is SGHTA and CDR2 FQGNSA. With 1 base removed from V and 3 bases from J, the gap between germline ends came to 9 bases. The CDR3 spans 15 residues. The CDR3 loop reads CASSLVGDYTGELFF. CDR3 nucleotides: TGTGCCAGCAGCTTAGTGGGGGATTACACCGGGGAGCTGTTTTTT.

V is TRBV6-5 and J is TRBJ2-1; 11 nucleotides agree with TRBD2. The CDR3 is 14 residues long. The V gene end was trimmed by 5 bases and the J gene end by 6 bases; junction bases not matched to a gene: 3. Germline assignment: CDR1 MNHEY and CDR2 SVGAGI. CDR3 region: CASSRTSGPNEQFF. The CDR3 bases are TGTGCCAGCAGTAGGACTAGCGGGCCCAATGAGCAGTTCTTC.

This clonotype was seen at least ten times. The J gene is TRBJ1-1, the V gene TRBV7-9; TRBD1 matches at 10 bases. V lost 6 bases, J lost 3 bases, and 4 bases stayed unmatched. The CDR3 runs to 14 residues. CDR1 is SEHNR, CDR2 FQNEAQ, per germline (reference sequence). For the CDR3, the DNA is TGTGCCAGCAGAAGAGGACAGGGGGACACTGAAGCTTTCTTT. This codes for CASRRGQGDTEAFF.

This clonotype was seen a handful of times. The gene calls are TRBV6-5 and TRBJ1-1; weak D call: TRBD1 (6 bases). The CDR3 runs to 12 residues. V dropped 5 bases and J dropped 8 bases, with 12 bases sitting between them. CDR1 and CDR2 (germline): MNHEY, SVGAGI. DNA of the CDR3: TGTGCCAGCAGTGGGGGGGGCGCGGAAGCTTTCTTT. Residues: CASSGGGAEAFF.

This clonotype was counted ten times or more. CDR3 sequence (DNA): TGTGCCAGTAGTAAAGAGGGGTATCAGCCCCAGCATTTT. Encoded protein: CASSKEGYQPQHF. V usage is TRBV19 and J usage is TRBJ1-5; a possible D gene is TRBD1 (5 bases). CDR1 is LNHDA and CDR2 is SQIVND in the germline V gene (reference sequence). The CDR3 has 13 amino acids. The V end was cut by 4 bases, the J end by 5 bases, with 9 bases between.

The chain has TRBV7-2 and TRBJ1-5; possible D gene TRBD1, 5 bases. CDR1 and CDR2 from the germline V gene are SGHTA and FQGNSA. The CDR3 length is 15 residues. The V and J ends lost 5 bases and 3 bases respectively, with 14 bases between them. Here the CDR3 DNA reads TGTGCCAGCAGCGTCGGGAGGGGCGTCAATCAGCCCCAGCATTTT. This sequence encodes CASSVGRGVNQPQHF. The complete variable domain, with remaining parts taken from reference TRBV7-2 and TRBJ1-5, reads GAGVSQSPSNKVTEKGKDVELRCDPISGHTALYWYRQSLGQGLEFLIYFQGNSAPDKSGLPSDRFSAERTGGSVSTLTIQRTQQEDSAVYLCASSVGRGVNQPQHFGDGTRLSIL.

Note on this clonotype: Given a much more abundant clone one base away, this may be a read error. The V gene is TRBV7-3, the J gene TRBJ1-2, with D possibly matching TRBD1 (6 bases). The CDR3 spans 13 residues. Germline V gene data show CDR1 as SGHTA and CDR2 as FQGTGA. The CDR3 here is CTSSSTGGYGYTF. The CDR3 DNA sequence: TGTACCAGCAGCTCGACAGGAGGCTATGGCTACACCTTC.

This clonotype was observed many times. The J gene is TRBJ2-3, the V gene TRBV3-1; no reliable D call. In germline, CDR1 is LGHDT, CDR2 YNNKEL (reference sequence). V lost 0 bases to trimming and J lost 0 bases, with 13 bases between them. The CDR3 runs 17 residues. This CDR3 reads CASSQEAGSSSTDTQYF. Written as DNA, the CDR3 is TGTGCCAGCAGCCAAGAGGCAGGCAGCTCGAGCACAGATACGCAGTATTTT.

This clonotype was detected only a few times. This rearrangement joins TRBV19 to TRBJ1-2; 9 nucleotides align to TRBD1. The germline CDR1 and CDR2 sequences are LNHDA and SQIVND (reference sequence). This CDR3 comprises 14 residues. Trimming removed 5 bases from V and 4 bases from J; junction bases left unmatched: 5. CDR3 residues: CASSPEGQGYGYTF. The CDR3 region has the DNA TGTGCCAGTAGTCCCGAGGGACAGGGCTATGGCTACACCTTC.

This clonotype was observed many times. The rearrangement joins TRBV27 to TRBJ1-4, with 7 bases fitting TRBD1. Germline CDR1 is MNHEY and CDR2 is SMNVEV (reference sequence). The CDR3 has 14 amino acids. The V and J ends lost 4 bases and 3 bases, in that order; junction bases with no gene match: 2. This chain's CDR3 is CASSYRGPNEKLFF. The CDR3 coding sequence is TGTGCCAGCAGTTACAGGGGACCTAATGAAAAACTGTTTTTT.